This TCR beta chain was captured in a study of graft-versus-host responses after intestinal transplantation. Turning to the study itself: Multivisceral, liver-intestinal, or isolated intestinal transplants were given to recipients. Each patient got anti-thymocyte globulin induction, then tacrolimus and steroids for around three years.

A single count supports this clone. Investigators plated approximately 200,000 CFSE-labeled responder cells together with approximately 200,000 irradiated stimulator cells labeled with violet dye. Dividing CFSE-low CD3+CD4+ and CD3+CD8+ responders were isolated by sorting after the reaction. TCRdb keeps only in-frame clones here, not all; method: immunoSEQ multiplex PCR. The sample consists of tens of thousands of clones, around 38% of them appearing once. Trimming stripped 0 bases from V and 5 bases from J, with 20 bases between. CDR1 is SGHVS and CDR2 is FQNEAQ in the germline V gene. This CDR3 is built from 17 residues.

The gene calls are TRBV7-8 and TRBJ2-7; D unclear. This receptor was obtained from a human patient who received an intestinal transplant. The material sequenced was alloreactive CD8+ T cells from a mixed lymphocyte reaction culture, taken before intestinal transplant. The subset: CFSE-low proliferating T cells sorted from approximately 6-day pre-transplant mixed lymphocyte reaction (GvH or HvG direction). CDR3 DNA sequence: TGTGCCAGCAGCTTAGCGCTGGGCGGTACCCTGGTGGACGAGCAGTACTTC. It encodes CASSLALGGTLVDEQYF.